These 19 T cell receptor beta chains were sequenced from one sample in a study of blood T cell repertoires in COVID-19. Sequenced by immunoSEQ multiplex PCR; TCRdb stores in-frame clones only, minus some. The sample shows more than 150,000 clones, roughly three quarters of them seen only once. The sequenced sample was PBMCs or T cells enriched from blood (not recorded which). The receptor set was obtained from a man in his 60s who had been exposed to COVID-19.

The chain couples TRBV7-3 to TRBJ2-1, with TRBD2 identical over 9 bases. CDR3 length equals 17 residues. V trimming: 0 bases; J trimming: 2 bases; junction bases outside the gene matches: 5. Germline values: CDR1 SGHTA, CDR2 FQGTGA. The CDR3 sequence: CASSLTSGRGTYNEQFF. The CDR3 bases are TGTGCCAGCAGCTTAACTAGCGGGAGAGGCACCTACAATGAGCAGTTCTTC.

The CDR3 is CATEGQGAAEQYF. The DNA for the CDR3 is TGTGCCACTGAGGGACAGGGGGCGGCCGAGCAGTACTTC. The chain combines TRBV10-3 with TRBJ2-7; the match to TRBD1 covers 12 bases. The germline gives CDR1 ENHRY, CDR2 SYGVKD. V gave up 10 bases and J gave up 6 bases; unmatched junction bases: 7. The CDR3 has 13 amino acids.

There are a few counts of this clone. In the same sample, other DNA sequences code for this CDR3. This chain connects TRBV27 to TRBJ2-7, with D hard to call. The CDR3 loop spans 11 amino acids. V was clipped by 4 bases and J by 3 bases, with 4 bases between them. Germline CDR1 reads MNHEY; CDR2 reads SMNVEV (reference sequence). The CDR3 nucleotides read TGTGCCAGCAGTTCTTACTACGAGCAGTACTTC. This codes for CASSSYYEQYF.

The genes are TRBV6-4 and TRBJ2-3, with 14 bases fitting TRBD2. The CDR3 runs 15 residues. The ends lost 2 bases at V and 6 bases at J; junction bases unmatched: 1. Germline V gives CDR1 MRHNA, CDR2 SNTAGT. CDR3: CASSDGTSGSDTQYF. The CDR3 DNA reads TGTGCCAGCAGTGACGGGACTAGCGGGAGTGATACGCAGTATTTT.

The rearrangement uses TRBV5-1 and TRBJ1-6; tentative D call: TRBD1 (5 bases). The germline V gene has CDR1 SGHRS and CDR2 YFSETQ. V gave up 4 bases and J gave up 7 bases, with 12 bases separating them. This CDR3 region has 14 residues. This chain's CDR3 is CASSGGAGNSPLHF. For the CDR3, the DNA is TGCGCCAGCAGCGGCGGCGCAGGGAATTCACCCCTCCACTTT.

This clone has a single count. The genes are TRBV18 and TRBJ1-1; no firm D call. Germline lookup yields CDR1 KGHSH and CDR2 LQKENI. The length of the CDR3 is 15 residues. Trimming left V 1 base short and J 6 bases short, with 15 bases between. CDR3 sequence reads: CASSPRNTVGSEAFF. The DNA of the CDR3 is TGTGCCAGCTCACCACGAAATACAGTAGGTTCTGAAGCTTTCTTT.

CDR3 coding DNA: TGCAGTGCTAGTTACTCTAGCGGGAGCACAGATACGCAGTATTTT. This codes for CSASYSSGSTDTQYF. This chain uses TRBV20-1 with TRBJ2-3; 8 nucleotides agree with TRBD2. The germline V gene encodes CDR1 DFQATT and CDR2 SNEGSKA (reference sequence). V trimming: 3 bases; J trimming: 0 bases; junction bases outside the gene matches: 5. This CDR3 comprises 15 residues.

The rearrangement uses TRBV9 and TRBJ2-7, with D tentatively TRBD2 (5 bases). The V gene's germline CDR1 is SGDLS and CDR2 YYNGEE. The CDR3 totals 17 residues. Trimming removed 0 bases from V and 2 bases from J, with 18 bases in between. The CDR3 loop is CASSVGSIGLSPYEQYF. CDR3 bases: TGTGCCAGCAGCGTAGGGTCAATCGGACTTAGCCCCTACGAGCAGTACTTC. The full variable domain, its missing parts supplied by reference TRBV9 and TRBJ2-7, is DSGVTQTPKHLITATGQRVTLRCSPRSGDLSVYWYQQSLDQGLQFLIQYYNGEERAKGNILERFSAQQFPDLHSELNLSSLELGDSALYFCASSVGSIGLSPYEQYFGPGTRLTVT.

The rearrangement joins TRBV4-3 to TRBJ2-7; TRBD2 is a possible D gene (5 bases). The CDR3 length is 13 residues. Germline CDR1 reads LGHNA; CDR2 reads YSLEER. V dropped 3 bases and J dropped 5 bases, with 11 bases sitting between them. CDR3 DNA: TGCGCCAGCAGCCACGCATACGGGGACGAGCAGTACTTC. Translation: CASSHAYGDEQYF.

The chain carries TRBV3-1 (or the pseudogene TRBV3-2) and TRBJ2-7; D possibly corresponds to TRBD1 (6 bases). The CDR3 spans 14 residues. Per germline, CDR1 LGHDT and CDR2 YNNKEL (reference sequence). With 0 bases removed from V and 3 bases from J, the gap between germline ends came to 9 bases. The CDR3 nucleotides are TGTGCCAGCAGCCAAGAGGCAGGGGACTACGAGCAGTACTTC. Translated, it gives CASSQEAGDYEQYF.

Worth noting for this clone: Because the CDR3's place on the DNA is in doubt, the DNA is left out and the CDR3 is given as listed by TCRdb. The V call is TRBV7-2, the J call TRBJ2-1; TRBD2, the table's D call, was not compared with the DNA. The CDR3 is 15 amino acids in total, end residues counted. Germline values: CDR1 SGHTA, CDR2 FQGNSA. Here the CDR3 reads CASSLAVASGSQLFF.

The CDR3 loop is CASSLIQGADTQYF. The CDR3 region has the DNA TGTGCCAGCAGTCTGATCCAGGGGGCAGATACGCAGTATTTT. This sequence joins TRBV28 and TRBJ2-3; 7 nucleotides match TRBD1. The ends lost 5 bases at V and 4 bases at J; junction bases unmatched: 6. This CDR3 region has 14 residues. The germline V gene encodes CDR1 MDHEN and CDR2 SYDVKM. Drawing the rest from reference TRBV28 and TRBJ2-3, the complete variable domain is DVKVTQSSRYLVKRTGEKVFLECVQDMDHENMFWYRQDPGLGLRLIYFSYDVKMKEKGDIPEGYSVSREKKERFSLILESASTNQTSMYLCASSLIQGADTQYFGPGTRLTVL.

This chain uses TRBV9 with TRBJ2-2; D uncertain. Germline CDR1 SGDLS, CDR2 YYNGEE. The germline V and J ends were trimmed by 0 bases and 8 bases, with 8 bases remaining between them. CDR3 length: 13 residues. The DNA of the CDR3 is TGTGCCAGCAGCGTAGTCTTCGAGGGGGAGCTGTTTTTT. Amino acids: CASSVVFEGELFF.

CDR3 nucleotide sequence: TGTGCCAGCAGCTTATATTCAGGGGGGAACACCATATATTTT. This sequence encodes CASSLYSGGNTIYF. This rearrangement joins TRBV7-2 to TRBJ1-3, with 7 bases fitting TRBD1. J gave up 7 bases and V 2 bases, and 5 bases lay outside the gene matches. The CDR3 runs to 14 residues. In germline, CDR1 is SGHTA, CDR2 FQGNSA.

The CDR3 coding sequence is TGTGCCAGCAGTGAGATAGGGACTAGCGTAAATGAGCAGTTCTTC. Translation: CASSEIGTSVNEQFF. The V call is TRBV2, the J call TRBJ2-1, with TRBD2 matching over 10 bases. CDR3 length equals 15 residues. V gave up 3 bases and J gave up 7 bases; unmatched junction bases: 6. Germline assignment: CDR1 SNHLY and CDR2 FYNNEI. Complete variable domain (other parts from reference TRBV2 and TRBJ2-1): EPEVTQTPSHQVTQMGQEVILRCVPISNHLYFYWYRQILGQKVEFLVSFYNNEISEKSEIFDDQFSVERPDGSNFTLKIRSTKLEDSAMYFCASSEIGTSVNEQFFGPGTRLTVL.

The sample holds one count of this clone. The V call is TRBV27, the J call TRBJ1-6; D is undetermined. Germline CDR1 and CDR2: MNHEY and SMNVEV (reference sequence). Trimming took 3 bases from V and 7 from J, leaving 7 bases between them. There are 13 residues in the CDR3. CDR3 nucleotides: TGTGCCAGCAGTTTCTCCCGGAATTCACCCCTCCACTTT. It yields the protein CASSFSRNSPLHF.

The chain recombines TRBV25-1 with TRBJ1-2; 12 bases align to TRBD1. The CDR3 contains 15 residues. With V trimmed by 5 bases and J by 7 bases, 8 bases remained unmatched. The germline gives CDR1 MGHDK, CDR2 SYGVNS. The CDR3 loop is CASSLEGQGAIGYTF. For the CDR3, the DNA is TGTGCCAGCAGTCTAGAGGGACAGGGGGCGATTGGCTACACCTTC.

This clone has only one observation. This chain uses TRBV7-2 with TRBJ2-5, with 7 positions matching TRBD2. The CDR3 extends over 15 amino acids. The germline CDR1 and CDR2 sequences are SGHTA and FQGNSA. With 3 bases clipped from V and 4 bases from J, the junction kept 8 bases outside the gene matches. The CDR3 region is CASSLRGGSRETQYF. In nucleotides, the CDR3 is TGTGCCAGCAGCTTGAGGGGCGGGAGTCGAGAGACCCAGTACTTC.

The chain's CDR3 is CASSLGGQGANYGYTF. The CDR3 DNA is TGTGCCAGCAGCTTAGGAGGACAGGGAGCTAACTATGGCTACACCTTC. The chain joins TRBV7-2 to TRBJ1-2, with 8 bases lining up with TRBD1. The V segment lost 1 base and the J segment 0 bases; nucleotides outside the gene matches: 4. Germline CDR1 is SGHTA and CDR2 is FQGNSA. The CDR3 contains 16 residues.